One sample yielded the 21 T cell receptor beta chains listed below, sequenced in a study of blood T cell repertoires in COVID-19. Measured with immunoSEQ multiplex PCR; TCRdb has only the in-frame clones, and not every one. In the table there are about 160,000 clones, roughly 87% of which are singletons. The sample taken for sequencing was peripheral blood. The receptors were sampled from a woman in her sixties who had recovered from COVID-19.

V and J are TRBV5-1 and TRBJ2-3, with D possibly TRBD1 on 6 matching bases. The CDR3 totals 15 residues. V shed 7 bases and J shed 2 bases, with 17 bases lying between them. Germline V gene data show CDR1 as SGHRS and CDR2 as YFSETQ. The CDR3 sequence is CASLAGDTHTDTQYF. For the CDR3, the DNA is TGCGCCAGCCTAGCCGGGGACACTCACACAGATACGCAGTATTTT.

The chain combines TRBV20-1 with TRBJ2-5; 8 bases match TRBD1. This CDR3 comprises 14 residues. V gave up 3 bases and J gave up 5 bases; unmatched junction bases: 8. Germline V gene data show CDR1 as DFQATT and CDR2 as SNEGSKA (reference sequence). The CDR3 reads CSASLQGAGETQYF. CDR3 nucleotide sequence: TGCAGTGCTAGTTTGCAGGGGGCAGGGGAGACCCAGTACTTC.

The chain is built from TRBV2 and TRBJ1-6; D gene ambiguous. The CDR3 covers 13 residues. Germline V gene data show CDR1 as SNHLY and CDR2 as FYNNEI. V was cut by 7 bases and J by 5 bases, with 9 bases left in between. Here the CDR3 DNA reads TGTGCCAGCACCCCAGTGAATAATTCACCCCTCCACTTT. Translating gives CASTPVNNSPLHF.

The V gene is TRBV30, the J gene TRBJ1-6, with D unclear. Germline V gives CDR1 GTSNPN, CDR2 SVGIG (reference sequence). The V and J ends lost 3 bases and 14 bases respectively, with 11 bases between them. The CDR3 is made up of 11 amino acids. This CDR3 is CAWSAQSTLHF. CDR3 coding DNA: TGTGCCTGGAGCGCTCAGTCGACCCTCCACTTT.

This chain joins TRBV5-5 and TRBJ2-7, with 7 positions matching TRBD1. This CDR3 region has 14 residues. V lost 4 bases, J lost 0 bases, and 4 bases stayed unmatched. CDR1 SGHKS and CDR2 YYEKEE come from the germline V gene (reference sequence). DNA for the CDR3: TGTGCCAGCAGCGTGACAGGGAACTCCTACGAGCAGTACTTC. Translated: CASSVTGNSYEQYF.

This sequence joins TRBV19 and TRBJ2-3; 10 nucleotides line up with TRBD2. The germline V gene has CDR1 LNHDA and CDR2 SQIVND (reference sequence). V gave up 2 bases and J gave up 6 bases; unmatched junction bases: 2. CDR3 length: 14 amino acids. CDR3 protein: CASSITSGVDTQYF. For the CDR3, the DNA is TGTGCCAGTAGTATAACTAGCGGGGTGGATACGCAGTATTTT.

CDR3 bases: TGTGCCAGCAGCCAAGGGACAGGGGACTACGAGCAGTACTTC. Amino acid sequence: CASSQGTGDYEQYF. V and J are TRBV4-2 and TRBJ2-7, with 9 bases that match TRBD1. The trim removed 1 base at V and 3 bases at J, leaving 1 base unmatched. Germline V CDR1 and CDR2: LGHNA, YNFKEQ. The CDR3 extends over 14 amino acids.

The rearrangement joins TRBV2 to TRBJ1-1, with 8 bases matching TRBD1. Germline values: CDR1 SNHLY, CDR2 FYNNEI. This CDR3 is 14 amino acids long. V trimming: 6 bases; J trimming: 5 bases; junction bases outside the gene matches: 8. This chain's CDR3 is CASRGQGAITEAFF. CDR3 sequence (DNA): TGTGCCAGCAGAGGGCAGGGGGCAATTACTGAAGCTTTCTTT.

The table lists this clone with a few counts. The CDR3 bases are TGTGCCAGCAGTGAAAGAATAGCCGGGACAGGGGCTGGAAATCAGCCCCAGCATTTT. It specifies CASSERIAGTGAGNQPQHF. The chain has TRBV6-1 and TRBJ1-5, with 10 bases fitting TRBD1. Germline values: CDR1 MNHNS, CDR2 SASEGT. CDR3 size: 19 residues. After removal of 2 bases from V and 4 bases from J, the junction contained 14 bases not matched to a gene.

V usage is TRBV4-3 and J usage is TRBJ1-3; D possibly corresponds to TRBD1 (5 bases). The ends were cut back, 3 bases at V and 4 bases at J, with 16 bases in the middle. Per germline, CDR1 LGHNA and CDR2 YSLEER. There are 16 residues in the CDR3. For the CDR3, the DNA is TGCGCCAGCAGCCAGGAACCCAGGGTAGGAGGAAACACCATATATTTT. As protein: CASSQEPRVGGNTIYF.

The gene calls are TRBV3-1 (or the pseudogene TRBV3-2) and TRBJ1-1, with 9 bases matching TRBD1. The CDR3 covers 16 residues. Germline CDR1 is LGHDT and CDR2 is YNNKEL (reference sequence). After removal of 3 bases from V and 4 bases from J, the junction contained 9 bases not matched to a gene. CDR3 loop: CASSQGQGFEGTEAFF. CDR3 DNA: TGTGCCAGCAGCCAGGGACAGGGATTTGAGGGCACTGAAGCTTTCTTT.

This chain uses TRBV11-1 with TRBJ2-1; tentatively, D is TRBD2 (5 bases). This CDR3 contains 15 residues. V was clipped by 0 bases and J by 8 bases, with 14 bases between them. Germline V gene data show CDR1 as SGHAT and CDR2 as FQDESV (reference sequence). The CDR3 nucleotides are TGTGCCAGCAGCTTAGCGGATCGAGGGCACGATGAGCAGTTCTTC. Protein sequence: CASSLADRGHDEQFF.

This clone was observed a handful of times. V is TRBV19 and J is TRBJ1-6, with 10 bases fitting TRBD1. There are 14 residues in the CDR3. Germline values: CDR1 LNHDA, CDR2 SQIVND (reference sequence). V lost 4 bases, J lost 8 bases, and 2 bases stayed unmatched. In DNA, the CDR3 is TGTGCCAGTAGTACGACAGGGGGCTATTCACCCCTCCACTTT. Its translation: CASSTTGGYSPLHF. The full variable domain, rest sourced from reference TRBV19 and TRBJ1-6, is DGGITQSPKYLFRKEGQNVTLSCEQNLNHDAMYWYRQDPGQGLRLIYYSQIVNDFQKGDIAEGYSVSREKKESFPLTVTSAQKNPTAFYLCASSTTGGYSPLHFGNGTRLTVT.

The chain links TRBV4-1 to TRBJ1-2; D is uncertain. Trimming took off 1 base at V and 4 bases at J, with 7 bases between the two ends. Germline lookup yields CDR1 MGHRA and CDR2 YSYEKL. This CDR3 is built from 13 residues. CDR3 sequence: CASSQAGVYGYTF. For the CDR3, the DNA is TGCGCCAGCAGCCAAGCCGGGGTCTATGGCTACACCTTC.

V usage is TRBV5-1 and J usage is TRBJ2-1; TRBD2 matches at 7 bases. The CDR3 totals 15 residues. Germline V gene data show CDR1 as SGHRS and CDR2 as YFSETQ. J gave up 3 bases and V 5 bases, and 8 bases lay outside the gene matches. CDR3 nucleotides: TGCGCCAGCAGTTCCAGGGTAGCGGGCTACAATGAGCAGTTCTTC. It translates to CASSSRVAGYNEQFF.

This sequence joins TRBV2 and TRBJ2-1; the D gene is possibly TRBD2 (6 bases). CDR1 SNHLY and CDR2 FYNNEI come from the germline V gene. This CDR3 region has 12 residues. V was pared by 0 bases and J by 10 bases, with 7 bases between. The chain's CDR3 is CASSEAAGEQFF. The DNA for the CDR3 is TGTGCCAGCAGTGAAGCGGCGGGGGAGCAGTTCTTC. The full variable domain, with the rest looked up from reference TRBV2 and TRBJ2-1, is EPEVTQTPSHQVTQMGQEVILRCVPISNHLYFYWYRQILGQKVEFLVSFYNNEISEKSEIFDDQFSVERPDGSNFTLKIRSTKLEDSAMYFCASSEAAGEQFFGPGTRLTVL.

The chain employs TRBV19 and TRBJ1-1, with 11 bases that match TRBD1. Germline CDR1 is LNHDA and CDR2 is SQIVND (reference sequence). The CDR3 extends over 15 amino acids. The V segment lost 3 bases and the J segment 5 bases; nucleotides outside the gene matches: 5. This chain's CDR3 is CASSILDRGRTEAFF. In DNA form, the CDR3 reads TGTGCCAGTAGTATCTTGGACAGGGGGCGGACTGAAGCTTTCTTT.

V gene TRBV11-2 combines with J gene TRBJ2-3, with 7 nucleotides matching TRBD2. Losses at the gene ends were 5 bases for V and 4 bases for J; bases not matched to a gene: 15. This CDR3 has 17 residues. Looked up from germline, CDR1 is SGHAT and CDR2 is FQNNGV. CDR3: CASSQTVQAGVSDTQYF. DNA for the CDR3: TGTGCCAGCAGCCAGACGGTACAGGCGGGGGTATCAGATACGCAGTATTTT.

The chain employs TRBV28 and TRBJ2-6; 7 nucleotides agree with TRBD1. Germline V gene data show CDR1 as MDHEN and CDR2 as SYDVKM. This CDR3 comprises 15 residues. V trimming: 4 bases; J trimming: 1 base; junction bases outside the gene matches: 1. CDR3 region: CASSSGGSGANVLTF. The CDR3 DNA follows: TGTGCCAGCAGTTCAGGGGGATCTGGGGCCAACGTCCTGACTTTC.

This chain links TRBV5-1 with TRBJ2-5; 9 bases map to TRBD2. The germline CDR1 and CDR2 sequences are SGHRS and YFSETQ. The CDR3 consists of 15 residues. V lost 2 bases to trimming and J lost 2 bases; unmatched junction nucleotides: 4. The CDR3 DNA reads TGCGCCAGCAGCTTACTAGCGGGCCCTCAAGAGACCCAGTACTTC. Translated, it gives CASSLLAGPQETQYF. Based on the CDR3 plus reference TRBV5-1 and TRBJ2-5, the full variable domain is KAGVTQTPRYLIKTRGQQVTLSCSPISGHRSVSWYQQTPGQGLQFLFEYFSETQRNKGNFPGRFSGRQFSNSRSEMNVSTLELGDSALYLCASSLLAGPQETQYFGPGTRLLVL.

The rearrangement uses TRBV19 and TRBJ2-7; 7 nucleotides match TRBD1. V lost 0 bases to trimming and J lost 6 bases; unmatched junction nucleotides: 11. The CDR3 loop spans 16 amino acids. The germline gives CDR1 LNHDA, CDR2 SQIVND (reference sequence). CDR3: CASSIDFRTGGFEQYF. The DNA of the CDR3 is TGTGCCAGTAGTATAGACTTTAGGACAGGCGGGTTCGAGCAGTACTTC.